The entry that follows covers one T cell receptor beta chain sequence. It has no known antigen specificity. The library was built by means of 5' RACE. The input for every TCR library was roughly 3,300 ng of total RNA. For each sample, cDNA synthesis with SMARTScribe reverse transcriptase was split into eight separate reactions. During cDNA synthesis, template switching introduced unique molecular identifiers that contained a 6-nucleotide sample barcode. Amplification of TCRalpha and TCRbeta cDNA involved two nested PCRs of 16 and 9 cycles, and each PCR was followed by bead purification. Before amplification, the cDNA was treated with uracil DNA-glycosylase and purified using the QIAquick PCR purification kit. The second PCR added Illumina TruSeq-compatible adapters along with sample-specific barcodes. Library quality and concentration were checked on TapeStation and Qubit, and libraries were pooled at about 5 ng each. Pooled libraries were sequenced on an Illumina HiSeq2500 single-index Rapid Run with 2 x 100 bp reads and custom sequencing primers. Turning to the authors' computational methods: PCR and sequencing errors were corrected by UMI-based consensus assembly using MiGEC version 1.2.6. MiXCR version 2.1.1 was used to carry out V(D)J alignment, clonotype assembly and CDR3 extraction. Normalisation of gene usage, clonotype sharing and MAIT/NKT TCR abundance was achieved by analysing the top 1000, 10 000 and 20 000 clonotypes per sample. After downsampling to 27 000 UMIs, diversity was calculated as the inverse Simpson index using the vegan R package. Paired Mann-Whitney U tests were applied to discordant twin pairs, and Benjamini-Hochberg correction was used for multiple testing. The reads, reprocessed by TCRdb, yield one row per CDR3 protein sequence and no DNA. The V and J calls follow TCRdb's processing rather than the paper's. This specimen's table enumerates 150,000 to 200,000 distinct CDR3 sequences. The ten top clones hold 2.5% to 3% of the sample.

Spanning cysteine to phenylalanine, the CDR3 consists of 14 amino acids. The entry carries no DNA sequence. The data were taken from a study of monozygotic twins with inflammatory bowel disease (dated by TCRdb to about 2019). Regarding the complete study: The full study comprised some 30 monozygotic twin pairs: nine German pairs (four IBD-concordant, five IBD-discordant) and 19 IBD-discordant Danish pairs. Each individual had, on average, about 151 000 unique TCRalpha sequences and 181 000 unique TCRbeta sequences available for analysis. Within discordant pairs, disease-associated traits were sought mainly by comparing IBD patients with their genetically identical healthy co-twins. The investigation overall reported the following: Compared with healthy twins, IBD patients shared fewer clonotypes with other individuals, and the difference was most pronounced in patients with signs of disease activity. No single strong signal or clonotype linked to IBD turned up in the results, so the idea that one exists was not supported. Distinction between different T cell subtypes could not be achieved in the analysis. Because patients were on differing immunosuppressive treatments, the repertoires may have picked up extra background noise and inter-individual variability. IBD patients had lower TCRbeta repertoire diversity, measured by the inverse Simpson index, than their healthy co-twins. Concordant and discordant twins showed no difference in repertoire similarity, possibly because of limited statistical power.

From each donor, an approximately 2.4 ml peripheral blood sample was drawn into PAXgene tubes and stored at -80 degrees C. Without T cell sorting, total RNA was isolated from whole blood using the PAXgene blood miRNA kit on an automated QIAcube. Deep TCRalpha and TCRbeta repertoire profiling with unique molecular barcoding was performed on peripheral blood of monozygotic twin pairs concordant or discordant for inflammatory bowel disease. Smoking habits were recorded for all twin pairs, with individuals classified as current, former or never smokers. Recombination linked TRBV12-3 or TRBV12-4 to TRBJ1-6. The material sequenced was blood. The receptor was isolated from a human donor with ulcerative colitis or Crohn's disease, or a healthy co-twin of an affected twin (not recorded which). The CDR3 sequence is CASSFRLGNSPLHF.